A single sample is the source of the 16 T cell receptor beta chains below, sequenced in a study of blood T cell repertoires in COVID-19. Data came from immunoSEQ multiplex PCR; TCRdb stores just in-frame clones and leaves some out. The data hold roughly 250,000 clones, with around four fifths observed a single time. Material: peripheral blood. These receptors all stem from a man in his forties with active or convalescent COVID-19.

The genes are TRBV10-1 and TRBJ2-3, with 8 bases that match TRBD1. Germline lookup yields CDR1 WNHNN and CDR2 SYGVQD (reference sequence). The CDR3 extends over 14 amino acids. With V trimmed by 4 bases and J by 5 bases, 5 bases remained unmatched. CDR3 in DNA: TGCGCCAGCAGTGCTACAGGGGGTAAAGATACGCAGTATTTT. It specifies CASSATGGKDTQYF.

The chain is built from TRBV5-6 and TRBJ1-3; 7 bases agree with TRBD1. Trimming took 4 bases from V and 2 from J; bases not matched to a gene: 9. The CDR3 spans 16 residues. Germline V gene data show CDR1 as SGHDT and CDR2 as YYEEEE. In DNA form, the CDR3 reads TGTGCCAGCAGCGCACGACAGGGCTCAACTGGAAACACCATATATTTT. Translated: CASSARQGSTGNTIYF.

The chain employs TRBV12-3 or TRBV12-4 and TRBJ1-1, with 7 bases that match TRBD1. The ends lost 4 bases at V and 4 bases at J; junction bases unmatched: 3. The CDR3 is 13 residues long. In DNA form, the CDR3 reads TGTGCCAGCAGTTCAACAGGGGCCACTGAAGCTTTCTTT. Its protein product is CASSSTGATEAFF.

CDR3 sequence: CATSLAGAYEQYF. The CDR3 DNA is TGTGCCACCTCACTAGCGGGAGCGTACGAGCAGTACTTC. The chain combines TRBV6-1 with TRBJ2-7; TRBD2 matches 11 bases. V shed 10 bases and J 4 bases; nucleotides not matched to a gene: 6. This CDR3 spans 13 amino acids. Germline loops: CDR1 MNHNS, CDR2 SASEGT.

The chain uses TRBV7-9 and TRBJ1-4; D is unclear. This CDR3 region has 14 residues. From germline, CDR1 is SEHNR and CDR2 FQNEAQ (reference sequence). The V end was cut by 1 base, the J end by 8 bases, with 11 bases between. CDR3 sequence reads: CASSLVEGGEKLFF. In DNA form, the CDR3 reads TGTGCCAGCAGCTTAGTGGAGGGCGGGGAAAAACTGTTTTTT.

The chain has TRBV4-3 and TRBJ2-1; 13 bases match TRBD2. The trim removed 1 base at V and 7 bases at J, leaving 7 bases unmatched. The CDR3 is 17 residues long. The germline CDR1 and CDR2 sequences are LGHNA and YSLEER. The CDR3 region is CASSQGLAGGQGNEQFF. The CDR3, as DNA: TGCGCCAGCAGCCAAGGACTAGCGGGGGGCCAAGGTAATGAGCAGTTCTTC.

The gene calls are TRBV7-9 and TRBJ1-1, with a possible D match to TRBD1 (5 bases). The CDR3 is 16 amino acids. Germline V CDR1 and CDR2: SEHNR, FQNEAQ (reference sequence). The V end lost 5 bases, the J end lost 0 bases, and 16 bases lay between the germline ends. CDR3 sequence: CASSQGNGHMNTEAFF. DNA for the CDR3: TGTGCCAGCAGCCAAGGGAACGGACACATGAACACTGAAGCTTTCTTT.

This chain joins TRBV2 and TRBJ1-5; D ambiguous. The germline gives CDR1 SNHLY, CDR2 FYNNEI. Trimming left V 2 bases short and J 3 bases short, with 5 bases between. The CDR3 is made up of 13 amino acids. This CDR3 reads CASSESINQPQHF. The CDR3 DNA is TGTGCCAGCAGTGAATCCATCAATCAGCCCCAGCATTTT.

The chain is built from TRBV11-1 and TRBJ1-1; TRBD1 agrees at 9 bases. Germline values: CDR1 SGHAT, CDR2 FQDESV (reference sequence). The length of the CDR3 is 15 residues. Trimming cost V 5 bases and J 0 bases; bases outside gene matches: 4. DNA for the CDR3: TGTGCCAGCAGCCCACAGGGGGCCCTGAACACTGAAGCTTTCTTT. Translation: CASSPQGALNTEAFF.

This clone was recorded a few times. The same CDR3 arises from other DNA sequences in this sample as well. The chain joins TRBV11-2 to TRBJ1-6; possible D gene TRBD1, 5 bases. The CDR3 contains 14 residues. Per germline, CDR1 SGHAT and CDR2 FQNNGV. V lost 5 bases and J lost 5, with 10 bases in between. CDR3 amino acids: CASSLAGNNSPLHF. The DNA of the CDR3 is TGTGCCAGCAGCCTGGCAGGGAATAATTCACCCCTCCACTTT.

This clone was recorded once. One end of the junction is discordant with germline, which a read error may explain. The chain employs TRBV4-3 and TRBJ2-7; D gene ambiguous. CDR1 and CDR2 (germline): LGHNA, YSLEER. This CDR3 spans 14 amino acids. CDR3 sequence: CASSQDLSTTSLDF. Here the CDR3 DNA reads TGCGCCAGCAGCCAAGATCTCAGCACTACGAGCTTGGACTTC.

The CDR3 coding sequence is TGTGCCAGCACTTGGGGGGAGAACACTGAAGCTTTCTTT. This gives the protein CASTWGENTEAFF. This chain connects TRBV6-5 to TRBJ1-1; a weak D match, TRBD1 (5 bases). CDR1 MNHEY and CDR2 SVGAGI come from the germline V gene. The CDR3 is made up of 13 amino acids. Trimming cost V 7 bases and J 1 base, with 10 bases left between them.

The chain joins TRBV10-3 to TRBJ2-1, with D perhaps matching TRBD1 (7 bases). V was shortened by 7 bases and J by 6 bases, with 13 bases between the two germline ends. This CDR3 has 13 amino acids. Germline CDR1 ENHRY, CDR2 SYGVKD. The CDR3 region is CAITPRGVNEQFF. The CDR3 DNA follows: TGTGCCATCACCCCCAGGGGGGTCAATGAGCAGTTCTTC.

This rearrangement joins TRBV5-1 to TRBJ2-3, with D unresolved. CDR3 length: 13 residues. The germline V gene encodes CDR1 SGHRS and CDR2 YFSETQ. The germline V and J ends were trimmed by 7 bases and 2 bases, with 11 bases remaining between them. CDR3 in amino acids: CASSLLITDTQYF. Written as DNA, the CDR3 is TGCGCCAGCTCGTTGCTAATCACAGATACGCAGTATTTT. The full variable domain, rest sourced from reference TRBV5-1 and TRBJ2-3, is KAGVTQTPRYLIKTRGQQVTLSCSPISGHRSVSWYQQTPGQGLQFLFEYFSETQRNKGNFPGRFSGRQFSNSRSEMNVSTLELGDSALYLCASSLLITDTQYFGPGTRLTVL.

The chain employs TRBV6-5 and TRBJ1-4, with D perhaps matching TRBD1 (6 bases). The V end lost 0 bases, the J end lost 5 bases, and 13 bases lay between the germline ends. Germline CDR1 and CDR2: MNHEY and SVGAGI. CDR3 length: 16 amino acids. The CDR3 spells CASSYSLGAQNEKLFF. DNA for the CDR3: TGTGCCAGCAGTTACTCGCTGGGGGCGCAGAATGAAAAACTGTTTTTT.

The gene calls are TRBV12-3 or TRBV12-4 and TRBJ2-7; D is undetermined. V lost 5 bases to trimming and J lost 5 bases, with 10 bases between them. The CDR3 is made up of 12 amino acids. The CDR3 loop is CASSLLPDEQYF. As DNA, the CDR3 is TGTGCCAGCAGTCTGTTACCAGACGAGCAGTACTTC.